The 19 T cell receptor beta chains presented below share a single source sample, sequenced in a study of shared clonotypes between healthy human individuals. TCRdb's table, derived via immunoSEQ multiplex PCR, lists solely in-frame clones and lacks some. The repertoire consists of around 690,000 clones, with roughly 88% occurring once and the leading ten covering 34%. Sequenced sample: memory CD8+ T cells from PBMCs. Subset described: CD45RO+ cells pooled with CCR7-negative TemRA cells. These receptors came from a man aged 18 to 29 in good health. Some clones in this sample may be carry-over from other donors' samples.

This clone was observed a handful of times. V and J are TRBV30 and TRBJ1-5; D remains unclear. V was shortened by 3 bases and J by 0 bases, with 6 bases between the two germline ends. The V gene's germline CDR1 is GTSNPN and CDR2 SVGIG (reference sequence). CDR3 length: 13 residues. CDR3 region: CAWSEDSNQPQHF. CDR3 DNA sequence: TGTGCCTGGAGCGAGGATAGCAATCAGCCCCAGCATTTT.

The CDR3 reads CASASQGAYGYGYTF. As DNA, the CDR3 is TGTGCCAGCGCCTCACAGGGGGCATACGGCTATGGCTACACCTTC. V usage is TRBV6-1 and J usage is TRBJ1-2, with 9 bases matching TRBD1. CDR3 length: 15 amino acids. Per germline, CDR1 MNHNS and CDR2 SASEGT. V lost 8 bases to trimming and J lost 4 bases; unmatched junction nucleotides: 11.

The rearrangement uses TRBV6-6 and TRBJ2-7; 11 nucleotides agree with TRBD2. The J segment lost 4 bases and the V segment lost 2 bases, leaving 4 bases of the junction unmatched. Germline CDR1 MNHNY, CDR2 SVGAGI (reference sequence). This CDR3 is built from 15 residues. CDR3 bases: TGTGCCAGCAGTTACGGGACTAGCGGAGAATACGAGCAGTACTTC. Amino acid sequence: CASSYGTSGEYEQYF.

A single count supports this clone. The V gene is TRBV11-2, the J gene TRBJ2-1; 7 bases are shared with TRBD1. J was trimmed by 5 bases and V by 8 bases; bases with no gene match: 9. This CDR3 contains 14 residues. The V gene's germline CDR1 is SGHAT and CDR2 FQNNGV. The CDR3 protein is CASGAWDSHNEQFF. In DNA form, the CDR3 reads TGTGCCAGCGGCGCCTGGGACAGCCACAATGAGCAGTTCTTC.

The chain has TRBV2 and TRBJ2-1; D remains unclear. In germline, CDR1 is SNHLY, CDR2 FYNNEI. Trimming left V 6 bases short and J 7 bases short, with 10 bases between. This CDR3 spans 12 amino acids. CDR3 in amino acids: CASRPHLNEQFF. The CDR3 DNA sequence: TGTGCCAGCAGACCCCACCTTAATGAGCAGTTCTTC.

V and J are TRBV6-5 and TRBJ1-5; 7 bases agree with TRBD1. This CDR3 has 15 amino acids. J gave up 7 bases and V 4 bases, and 10 bases lay outside the gene matches. Germline CDR1 and CDR2: MNHEY and SVGAGI. CDR3 sequence reads: CASSFELRGEQPQHF. The CDR3 DNA sequence: TGTGCCAGCAGTTTCGAACTCAGGGGGGAACAGCCCCAGCATTTT.

The chain couples TRBV7-9 to TRBJ2-1; no definite D call. The CDR3 is 12 amino acids. Trimming took 0 bases from V and 9 from J, leaving 6 bases between them. In germline, CDR1 is SEHNR, CDR2 FQNEAQ (reference sequence). The CDR3 DNA follows: TGTGCCAGCAGCTTAGCGCCGGGTGAGCAGTTCTTC. Translated: CASSLAPGEQFF. The entire variable domain, with the rest obtained from reference TRBV7-9 and TRBJ2-1, is as follows: DTGVSQNPRHKITKRGQNVTFRCDPISEHNRLYWYRQTLGQGPEFLTYFQNEAQLEKSRLLSDRFSAERPKGSFSTLEIQRTEQGDSAMYLCASSLAPGEQFFGPGTRLTVL.

The chain employs TRBV7-6 and TRBJ1-1; tentative D call: TRBD1 (5 bases). There are 13 residues in the CDR3. The germline V gene encodes CDR1 SGHVS and CDR2 FNYEAQ. The V end lost 4 bases, the J end lost 1 base, and 7 bases lay between the germline ends. For the CDR3, the DNA is TGTGCCAGCAGCTCCGGGACGAACACTGAAGCTTTCTTT. Translation: CASSSGTNTEAFF.

The chain couples TRBV28 to TRBJ2-7, with 10 bases fitting TRBD2. The CDR3 has 12 amino acids. V was clipped by 9 bases and J by 3 bases; unmatched bases: 2. Per germline, CDR1 MDHEN and CDR2 SYDVKM. CDR3 region: CASSGRLYEQYF. The DNA of the CDR3 is TGTGCCAGTAGCGGGAGGCTCTACGAGCAGTACTTC. The full variable domain, completed using reference TRBV28 and TRBJ2-7, is DVKVTQSSRYLVKRTGEKVFLECVQDMDHENMFWYRQDPGLGLRLIYFSYDVKMKEKGDIPEGYSVSREKKERFSLILESASTNQTSMYLCASSGRLYEQYFGPGTRLTVT.

The genes are TRBV15 and TRBJ2-7; 9 bases are a match to TRBD1. V was pared by 3 bases and J by 7 bases, with 10 bases of the junction left unmatched. Per the germline V gene, CDR1 is LNHNV and CDR2 is YYDKDF (reference sequence). The CDR3 consists of 15 residues. CDR3 region: CATSSFLQGAGEQYF. CDR3 nucleotide sequence: TGTGCCACCAGCAGCTTCTTACAGGGGGCGGGGGAGCAGTACTTC.

This clone was picked up one time. Given the absence of the conserved phenylalanine or tryptophan at the CDR3 end, a read error is likely. The V gene is TRBV4-1, the J gene TRBJ2-7; D gene uncertain. Germline loops: CDR1 MGHRA, CDR2 YSYEKL. V was shortened by 1 base and J by 6 bases, with 10 bases between the two germline ends. The CDR3 sequence is 13 residues long. The CDR3 region has the DNA TGCGCCAGCAGCCAAGTCCAAGCCCCCGAGCAGTACCTC. Translating gives CASSQVQAPEQYL.

The CDR3 DNA is TGTGCCAGCAGCCCGTTCCGAAACACCATATATTTT. Translating it yields CASSPFRNTIYF. The chain couples TRBV14 to TRBJ1-3, with D hard to call. CDR1 is SGHDN and CDR2 is FVKESK in the germline V gene. V was shortened by 4 bases and J by 5 bases, with 6 bases between the two germline ends. This CDR3 has 12 residues.

This chain links TRBV27 with TRBJ2-7; D is perhaps TRBD1 or TRBD2 (6 bases each). This CDR3 comprises 16 residues. Trimming took off 5 bases at V and 3 bases at J, with 20 bases between the two ends. Per germline, CDR1 MNHEY and CDR2 SMNVEV (reference sequence). The CDR3 loop reads CASSPPGAVRGYEQYF. The DNA of the CDR3 is TGTGCCAGCAGTCCCCCGGGGGCGGTGCGAGGCTACGAGCAGTACTTC.

This chain connects TRBV19 to TRBJ2-7; 8 nucleotides line up with TRBD1. This CDR3 is 14 amino acids long. Germline V CDR1 and CDR2: LNHDA, SQIVND (reference sequence). Germline trimming cut 3 bases from V and 5 bases from J; bases unmatched to any gene: 6. CDR3 coding DNA: TGTGCCAGTAGTATCCAGGGGGCTCGGGACGAGCAGTACTTC. Translation gives CASSIQGARDEQYF.

The genes are TRBV27 and TRBJ2-5; D gene unclear. This CDR3 is 14 amino acids long. Germline V lookup: CDR1 MNHEY, CDR2 SMNVEV (reference sequence). Trimming cost V 3 bases and J 5 bases, with 13 bases left between them. CDR3 amino acids: CASSFRATGETQYF. CDR3 nucleotides: TGTGCCAGCAGTTTCCGGGCTACTGGGGAGACCCAGTACTTC.

As DNA, the CDR3 is TGTGCCAGCAGCCCCTTTGGCGGGGGAAGACCTGCAACTAATGAAAAACTGTTTTTT. Its protein product is CASSPFGGGRPATNEKLFF. The V and J genes are TRBV4-2 and TRBJ1-4, with D maybe TRBD1 (5 bases). From germline, CDR1 is LGHNA and CDR2 YNFKEQ. Trimming removed 4 bases at V and 0 bases at J, with 21 bases between. The CDR3 runs 19 residues.

The rearrangement joins TRBV19 to TRBJ2-3; TRBD2 is a possible D gene (5 bases). The V and J ends lost 5 bases and 10 bases respectively, with 16 bases between them. The CDR3 covers 13 residues. Germline lookup yields CDR1 LNHDA and CDR2 SQIVND (reference sequence). Here the CDR3 reads CASSPRTGYSQYF. For the CDR3, the DNA is TGTGCCAGTAGTCCCCGGACGGGGTACTCGCAGTATTTT.

The chain uses TRBV9 and TRBJ2-3; TRBD2 aligns across 7 bases. Germline CDR1 is SGDLS and CDR2 is YYNGEE. With 7 bases clipped from V and 2 bases from J, the junction kept 4 bases outside the gene matches. CDR3 length: 13 residues. Here the CDR3 DNA reads TGTGCCAGCGGCGGGAGCCCCACAGATACGCAGTATTTT. Its protein product is CASGGSPTDTQYF.

The rearrangement uses TRBV7-9 and TRBJ2-5, with TRBD1 matching 7 bases. The germline CDR1 and CDR2 sequences are SEHNR and FQNEAQ (reference sequence). This CDR3 comprises 16 residues. Trimming took 4 bases from V and 5 from J; bases not matched to a gene: 13. The CDR3 nucleotides read TGTGCCAGCAGCTCACAACAAGGACAGGATCGGGAGACCCAGTACTTC. This gives the protein CASSSQQGQDRETQYF. Using reference TRBV7-9 and TRBJ2-5 for the parts outside the CDR3, the full variable domain is DTGVSQNPRHKITKRGQNVTFRCDPISEHNRLYWYRQTLGQGPEFLTYFQNEAQLEKSRLLSDRFSAERPKGSFSTLEIQRTEQGDSAMYLCASSSQQGQDRETQYFGPGTRLLVL.